One sample yielded the 10 T cell receptor beta chains listed below, sequenced in a study of siplizumab effects on memory and regulatory T cells. Clones were read by immunoSEQ multiplex PCR, and TCRdb kept only the in-frame ones, dropping some. The sample lists around 86,000 clones, around 94% occurring once. Sequencing was done on a sample of non-Treg CD4+ T cells sorted from blood. The receptors stem from a human donor in good health.

V usage is TRBV7-9 and J usage is TRBJ2-7, with unresolved D. Germline loops: CDR1 SEHNR, CDR2 FQNEAQ (reference sequence). The CDR3 has 12 residues. Trimming left V 4 bases short and J 6 bases short, with 10 bases between. CDR3 in DNA: TGTGCCAGCAGCTCGAGCCCGGTCGAGCAGTACTTC. Amino acid sequence: CASSSSPVEQYF.

This clone is a singleton in its sample. V is TRBV7-2 and J is TRBJ1-6; possible D gene TRBD1, 5 bases. The germline V gene has CDR1 SGHTA and CDR2 FQGNSA. Trimming pared 8 bases from V and 9 bases from J, leaving 17 bases between. The length of the CDR3 is 14 residues. The CDR3 region is CASRFGGVGSPLHF. The DNA of the CDR3 is TGTGCCAGCCGGTTTGGAGGGGTGGGTTCACCCCTCCACTTT.

The V call is TRBV6-1, the J call TRBJ2-5, with D maybe TRBD1 (6 bases). Germline CDR1 MNHNS, CDR2 SASEGT. V lost 5 bases and J lost 5, with 15 bases in between. This CDR3 region has 14 residues. The CDR3 DNA reads TGTGCCAGCAGTAAACAGGGTTCCACGGAGACCCAGTACTTC. Translation gives CASSKQGSTETQYF.

In nucleotides, the CDR3 is TGTGCCAGCAGCGGGGGGGCAACCTTTGGTGGCTACACCTTC. This translates into CASSGGATFGGYTF. This chain uses TRBV25-1 with TRBJ1-2, with D tentatively TRBD1 (6 bases). The CDR3 extends over 14 amino acids. Germline lookup yields CDR1 MGHDK and CDR2 SYGVNS. The V gene lost 6 bases and the J gene lost 7 bases, with 18 bases spanning the gap.

The genes are TRBV5-6 and TRBJ2-3; D gene ambiguous. The length of the CDR3 is 15 residues. In germline, CDR1 is SGHDT, CDR2 YYEEEE. Trimming removed 0 bases at V and 0 bases at J, with 8 bases between. This chain's CDR3 is CASSLEPTSTDTQYF. The CDR3 DNA follows: TGTGCCAGCAGCTTGGAACCTACGAGCACAGATACGCAGTATTTT.

The chain recombines TRBV5-4 with TRBJ2-7; 7 bases match TRBD1. The CDR3 contains 15 residues. Germline V gene lookup returns CDR1 SGHNT and CDR2 YYREEE (reference sequence). After removal of 3 bases from V and 1 base from J, the junction contained 7 bases not matched to a gene. CDR3 residues: CASSSPGTESYEQYF. For the CDR3, the DNA is TGTGCCAGCAGCTCCCCCGGGACAGAATCCTACGAGCAGTACTTC.

The genes are TRBV5-4 and TRBJ2-5, with 7 bases fitting TRBD1. The DNA end is a closer match to TRBJ2-7, so the J assignment may be wrong. This CDR3 is 15 amino acids long. The V gene's germline CDR1 is SGHNT and CDR2 YYREEE (reference sequence). The CDR3 bases are TGTGCCAGCAGCTCCCCCGGGACAGAATCCTACGAGCAGTACTTC. Translating it yields CASSSPGTESYEQYF.

The V and J genes are TRBV29-1 and TRBJ2-2; 7 bases are a match to TRBD1. V lost 6 bases and J lost 1; bases outside the gene matches: 2. This CDR3 contains 13 residues. The germline V gene encodes CDR1 SQVTM and CDR2 ANQGSEA. In nucleotides, the CDR3 is TGCAGCGTCAGACAGGGGAACACCGGGGAGCTGTTTTTT. This encodes CSVRQGNTGELFF.

The genes are TRBV7-9 and TRBJ2-5; 7 bases line up with TRBD1. Germline trimming cut 3 bases from V and 5 bases from J; bases unmatched to any gene: 6. CDR1 is SEHNR and CDR2 is FQNEAQ in the germline V gene (reference sequence). CDR3 size: 14 residues. CDR3 DNA sequence: TGTGCCAGCAGCTTCGGGACAGTGGGCGAGACCCAGTACTTC. Its protein product is CASSFGTVGETQYF.

This chain joins TRBV7-3 and TRBJ2-3; D unclear. Per germline, CDR1 SGHTA and CDR2 FQGTGA. V lost 5 bases to trimming and J lost 0 bases, with 3 bases between them. CDR3 size: 12 residues. CDR3 residues: CASSGSTDTQYF. CDR3 nucleotide sequence: TGTGCCAGCAGCGGGAGCACAGATACGCAGTATTTT.